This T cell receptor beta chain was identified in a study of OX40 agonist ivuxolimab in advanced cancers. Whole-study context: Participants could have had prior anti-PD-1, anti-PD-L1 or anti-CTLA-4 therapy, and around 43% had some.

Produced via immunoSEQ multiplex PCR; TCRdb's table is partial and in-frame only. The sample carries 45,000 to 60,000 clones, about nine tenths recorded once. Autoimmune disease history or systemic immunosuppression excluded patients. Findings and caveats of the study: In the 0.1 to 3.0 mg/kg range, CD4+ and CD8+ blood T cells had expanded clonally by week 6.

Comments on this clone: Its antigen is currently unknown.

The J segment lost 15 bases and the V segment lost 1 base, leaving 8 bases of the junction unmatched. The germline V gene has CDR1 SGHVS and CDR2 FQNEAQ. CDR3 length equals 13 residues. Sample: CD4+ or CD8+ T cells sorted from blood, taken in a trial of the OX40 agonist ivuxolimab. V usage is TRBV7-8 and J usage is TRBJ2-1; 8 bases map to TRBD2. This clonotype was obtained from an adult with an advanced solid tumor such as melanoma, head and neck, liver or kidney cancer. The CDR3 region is CASSLGIRAGGFF. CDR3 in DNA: TGTGCCAGCAGCTTAGGCATTCGTGCGGGGGGGTTCTTC.